This T cell receptor (beta chain) was observed in a study of cytomegalovirus exposure and HLA in healthy donors. Study-level information: A subsequent analysis stated that the approximately 110 validation repertoires were run on the same platform as the 650 to 850 first-cohort repertoires.

A note on this clone: Other DNA variants within this sample encode the same CDR3.

The assay was immunoSEQ multiplex PCR, and TCRdb's table has in-frame clones only and misses some. The table has 98,000 or so clones, roughly 84% seen once. Input material: PBMCs. The origin of this receptor is a woman aged 18 to 35 in good health and CMV-seronegative.

The CDR3 loop reads CASSLAGSEAFF. CDR3 in DNA: TGCGCCAGCAGCTTGGCCGGGTCTGAAGCTTTCTTT. J is TRBJ1-1 and V is TRBV5-1; D remains unclear. The V end lost 0 bases, the J end lost 6 bases, and 6 bases lay between the germline ends. This CDR3 region has 12 residues. Germline V CDR1 and CDR2: SGHRS, YFSETQ.